The 5 T cell receptor beta chains below come from one sample, sequenced in a study of blood T cell repertoires in COVID-19. The method was immunoSEQ multiplex PCR; TCRdb's version includes in-frame clones alone and lacks a portion of them. The table records roughly 410,000 clones, 80% to 90% of them present only once. What was sequenced was peripheral blood. The receptors shown here come from a man in his forties with acute or convalescent COVID-19.

This clone has just one count. The CDR3 reads CSVVQDSNQPQHF. CDR3 bases: TGCAGCGTTGTCCAGGATAGCAATCAGCCCCAGCATTTT. The chain has TRBV29-1 and TRBJ1-5; D gene unclear. This CDR3 has 13 amino acids. Germline assignment: CDR1 SQVTM and CDR2 ANQGSEA. V gave up 4 bases and J gave up 0 bases, with 7 bases separating them.

The chain recombines TRBV5-1 with TRBJ1-4; TRBD1 matches at 7 bases. The germline V gene encodes CDR1 SGHRS and CDR2 YFSETQ. After removal of 4 bases from V and 3 bases from J, the junction contained 6 bases not matched to a gene. CDR3 length: 15 residues. The CDR3 spells CASSDRQGPNEKLFF. CDR3 nucleotide sequence: TGCGCCAGCAGCGATCGACAGGGACCTAATGAAAAACTGTTTTTT.

The chain carries TRBV9 and TRBJ2-3, with 10 bases aligning to TRBD2. The CDR3 is 16 amino acids. Germline trimming cut 1 base from V and 4 bases from J; bases unmatched to any gene: 6. The germline V gene has CDR1 SGDLS and CDR2 YYNGEE. DNA of the CDR3: TGTGCCAGCAGCGTACCACTAGCGGGGTCAGCAGATACGCAGTATTTT. Translation: CASSVPLAGSADTQYF.

This chain links TRBV7-8 with TRBJ2-5, with TRBD2 matching 7 bases. This CDR3 has 18 amino acids. Trimming at V came to 6 bases and at J to 0 bases, leaving 16 bases not matched to a gene. From germline, CDR1 is SGHVS and CDR2 FQNEAQ. The CDR3 DNA sequence: TGTGCCAGCAGACCTCGAAATCTAGCGGAGAGGTACCAAGAGACCCAGTACTTC. Residues: CASRPRNLAERYQETQYF.

The CDR3 DNA sequence: TGTGCCAGCAGCTTTCTAGGAGGGAGCTCCTATAATTCACCCCTCCACTTT. This gives the protein CASSFLGGSSYNSPLHF. This rearrangement joins TRBV5-8 to TRBJ1-6; D not resolved. The CDR3 length is 17 residues. Per germline, CDR1 SGHTS and CDR2 YDEGEE. Trimming removed 2 bases from V and 0 bases from J, with 12 bases in between. Filled out from reference TRBV5-8 and TRBJ1-6, the complete variable domain reads EAGVTQSPTHLIKTRGQQATLRCSPISGHTSVYWYQQALGLGLQFLLWYDEGEERNRGNFPPRFSGRQFPNYSSELNVNALELEDSALYLCASSFLGGSSYNSPLHFGNGTRLTVT.